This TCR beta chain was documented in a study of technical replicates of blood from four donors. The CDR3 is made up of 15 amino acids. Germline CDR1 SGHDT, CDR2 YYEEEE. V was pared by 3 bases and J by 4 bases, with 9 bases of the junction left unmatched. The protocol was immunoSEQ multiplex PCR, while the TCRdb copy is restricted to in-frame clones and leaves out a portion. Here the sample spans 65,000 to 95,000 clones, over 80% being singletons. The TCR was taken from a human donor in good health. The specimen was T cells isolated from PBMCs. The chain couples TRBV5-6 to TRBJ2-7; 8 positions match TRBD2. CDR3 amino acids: CASSWRGDWPYEQYF. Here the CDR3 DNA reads TGTGCCAGCAGCTGGCGGGGGGACTGGCCATACGAGCAGTACTTC.